This T cell receptor beta chain emerged from a study of read filtering for tumor transcriptome and immune sequencing. Across the study: Mean patient age was 65.9 years, range about 47 to 85; some 17 male, about 15 female.

This clonotype was recorded many times. The CDR3 has 15 residues. CDR1 LGHDT and CDR2 YNNKEL come from the germline V gene (reference sequence). Deletions cut 4 bases from V and 3 bases from J, with 16 bases between. This library used approximately 370 ng RNA and molecular barcoded adaptors spanning alpha/delta and beta/gamma chains. TCRdb reprocessed the reads via MiXCR and lists one record per CDR3 protein. Here the sample spans around 50,000 distinct CDR3 sequences, roughly 19% being singletons. The source of this sequence is a donor aged 40 or over with multiple myeloma. The V gene is TRBV3-1, the J gene TRBJ2-7, with D perhaps TRBD1 (6 bases). Sequenced input: a population of CD138-negative cells sorted from bone marrow. The CDR3 DNA follows: TGTGCCAGCAGCCCAGTGGTGGACAGCCACTACGAGCAGTACTTC. Protein: CASSPVVDSHYEQYF.